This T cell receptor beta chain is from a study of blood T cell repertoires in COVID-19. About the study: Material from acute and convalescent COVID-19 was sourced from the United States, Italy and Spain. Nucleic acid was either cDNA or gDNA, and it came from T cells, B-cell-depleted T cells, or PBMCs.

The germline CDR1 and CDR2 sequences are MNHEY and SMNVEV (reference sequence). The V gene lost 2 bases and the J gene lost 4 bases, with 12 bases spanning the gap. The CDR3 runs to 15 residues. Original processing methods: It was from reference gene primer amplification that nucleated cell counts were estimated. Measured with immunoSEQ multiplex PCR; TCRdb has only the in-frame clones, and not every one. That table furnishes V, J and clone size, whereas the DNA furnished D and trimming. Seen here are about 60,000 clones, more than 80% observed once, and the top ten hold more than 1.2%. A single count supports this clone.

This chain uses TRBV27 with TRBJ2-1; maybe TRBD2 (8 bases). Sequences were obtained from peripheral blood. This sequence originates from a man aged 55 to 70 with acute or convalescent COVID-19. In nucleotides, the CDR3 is TGTGCCAGCAGTTTACGGGAGGGGGCGTACAATGAGCAGTTCTTC. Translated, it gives CASSLREGAYNEQFF.